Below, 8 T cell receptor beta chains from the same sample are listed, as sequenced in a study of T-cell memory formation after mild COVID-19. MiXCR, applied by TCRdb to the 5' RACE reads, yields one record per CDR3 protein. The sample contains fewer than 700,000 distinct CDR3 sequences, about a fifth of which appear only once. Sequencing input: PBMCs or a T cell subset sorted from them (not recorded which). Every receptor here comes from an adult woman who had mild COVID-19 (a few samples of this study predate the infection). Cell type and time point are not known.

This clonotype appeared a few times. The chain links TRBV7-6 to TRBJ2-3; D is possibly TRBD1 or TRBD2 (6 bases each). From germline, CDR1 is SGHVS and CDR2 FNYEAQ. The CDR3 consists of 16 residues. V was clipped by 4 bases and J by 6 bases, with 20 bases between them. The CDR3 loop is CASSSSEGGAADTQYF. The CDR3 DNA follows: TGTGCCAGCAGCTCATCTGAGGGGGGAGCAGCGGATACGCAGTATTTT.

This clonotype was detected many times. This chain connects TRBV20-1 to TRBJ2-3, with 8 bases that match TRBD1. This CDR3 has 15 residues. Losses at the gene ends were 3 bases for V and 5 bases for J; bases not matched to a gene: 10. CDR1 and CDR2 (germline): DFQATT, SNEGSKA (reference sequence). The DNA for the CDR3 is TGCAGTGCTAGGGACAGGGCACCCACGGGAGATACGCAGTATTTT. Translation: CSARDRAPTGDTQYF.

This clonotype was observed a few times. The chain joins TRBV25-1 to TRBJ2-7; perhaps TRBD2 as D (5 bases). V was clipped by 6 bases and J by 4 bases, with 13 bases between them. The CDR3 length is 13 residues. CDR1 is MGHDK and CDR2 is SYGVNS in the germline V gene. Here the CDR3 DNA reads TGTGCCAGCAGCCTTCGTTCGGGGTACGAGCAGTACTTC. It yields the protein CASSLRSGYEQYF.

This CDR3 reads CASIIAGGRNEQFF. In nucleotides, the CDR3 is TGTGCCAGCATTATAGCGGGAGGTCGAAATGAGCAGTTCTTC. The V call is TRBV12-3 or TRBV12-4, the J call TRBJ2-1, with 10 bases that match TRBD2. Losses at the gene ends were 7 bases for V and 7 bases for J; bases not matched to a gene: 7. The CDR3 consists of 14 residues.

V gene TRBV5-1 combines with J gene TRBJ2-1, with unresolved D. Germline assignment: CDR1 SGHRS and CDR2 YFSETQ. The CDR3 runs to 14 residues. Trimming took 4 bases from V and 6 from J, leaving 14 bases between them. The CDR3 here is CASSIGVPINEQFF. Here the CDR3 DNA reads TGCGCCAGCAGCATTGGCGTCCCTATCAATGAGCAGTTCTTC.

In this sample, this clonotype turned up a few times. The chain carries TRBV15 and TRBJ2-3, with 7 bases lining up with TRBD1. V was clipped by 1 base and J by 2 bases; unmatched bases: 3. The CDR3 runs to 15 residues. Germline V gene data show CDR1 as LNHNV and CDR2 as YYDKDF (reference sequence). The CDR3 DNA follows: TGTGCCACCAGCAGAGCGGGACAGCCCACAGATACGCAGTATTTT. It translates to CATSRAGQPTDTQYF.

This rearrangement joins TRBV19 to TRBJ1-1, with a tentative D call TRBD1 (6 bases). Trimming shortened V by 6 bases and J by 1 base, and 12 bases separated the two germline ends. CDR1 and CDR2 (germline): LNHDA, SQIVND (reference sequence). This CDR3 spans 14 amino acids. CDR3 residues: CASRRGHQNTEAFF. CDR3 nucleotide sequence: TGTGCCAGTAGGCGGGGACACCAGAACACTGAAGCTTTCTTT.

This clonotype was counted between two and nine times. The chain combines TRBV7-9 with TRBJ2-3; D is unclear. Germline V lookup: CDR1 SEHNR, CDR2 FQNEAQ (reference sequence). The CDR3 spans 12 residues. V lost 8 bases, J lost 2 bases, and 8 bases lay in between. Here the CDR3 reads CASRSPTDTQYF. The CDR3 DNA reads TGTGCCAGCCGAAGTCCCACAGATACGCAGTATTTT.